A selection of T cell receptor beta chains follows, all from one sample in a study of immune cell composition in non-small cell lung cancer. Only in-frame clones appear in the TCRdb table, and some are missing; sequencing was by immunoSEQ multiplex PCR. The sample lists about 2,000 clones; over 75% were seen once. Source material: lung tumor tissue. The receptors here all came from a human donor with non-small cell lung cancer. Both conserved end residues are part of each CDR3. A D gene is named only where the DNA matches it firmly. Clone size appears in some rows only: once, few, many, or a class for an expanded clone.

V gene	clone size	D gene	J gene	CDR3 protein	CDR3 DNA
TRBV2	once	-	TRBJ2-7	CASSTTGSSYEQYF	TGTGCCAGCAGTACCACAGGGAGCTCCTACGAGCAGTACTTC
TRBV9	-	TRBD2	TRBJ2-1	CASSATSGIGSEQFF	TGTGCCAGCAGCGCAACAAGCGGGATCGGTAGTGAGCAGTTCTTC
TRBV5-1	-	TRBD2	TRBJ2-7	CASSLESGTSGRSSYEQYF	TGCGCCAGCAGCTTGGAATCCGGGACTAGCGGGAGGAGCTCCTACGAGCAGTACTTC
TRBV11-3	-	-	TRBJ2-1	CASSLDGGWSNEQFF	TGTGCCAGCAGCTTAGATGGGGGGTGGTCCAATGAGCAGTTCTTC
TRBV19	-	-	TRBJ1-5	CASRVQGSNQPQHF	TGTGCCAGCCGGGTACAGGGTAGCAATCAGCCCCAGCATTTT
TRBV5-6	-	-	TRBJ1-4	CASSLAPTANPTNEKLFF	TGTGCCAGCAGCTTGGCTCCAACAGCAAATCCAACTAATGAAAAACTGTTTTTT
TRBV7-9	-	TRBD2	TRBJ2-1	CASSSWSGRYNEQFF	TGTGCCAGCAGCTCCTGGAGCGGGAGGTACAATGAGCAGTTCTTC
TRBV10-3	-	-	TRBJ2-7	CARQGKGEQYF	TGTGCGAGGCAGGGAAAGGGCGAGCAGTACTTC
TRBV27	few	TRBD2	TRBJ2-2	CASTQRRLAGGTGELFF	TGTGCCAGCACCCAACGTCGCCTAGCGGGAGGCACCGGGGAGCTGTTTTTT
TRBV28	-	TRBD2	TRBJ2-7	CASKGRAYEQYF	TGTGCCAGCAAGGGGAGGGCCTACGAGCAGTACTTC
TRBV29-1	-	-	TRBJ2-5	CSAVRFQETQYF	TGCAGCGCTGTTCGGTTCCAAGAGACCCAGTACTTC
TRBV6-4	-	TRBD1	TRBJ2-2	CASSEGTGVATGELFF	TGTGCCAGCAGCGAAGGGACAGGGGTTGCCACCGGGGAGCTGTTTTTT
TRBV27	-	-	TRBJ1-6	CASSPIIQGSYNSPLHF	TGTGCCAGCAGTCCGATTATCCAGGGGTCCTATAATTCACCCCTCCACTTT
TRBV2	-	TRBD1	TRBJ1-3	CASRITGGSGNTIYF	TGTGCCAGCAGGATCACAGGGGGCTCTGGAAACACCATATATTTT
TRBV28	few	-	TRBJ1-2	CASSLGTPNYGYTF	TGTGCCAGCAGTTTAGGGACTCCGAACTATGGCTACACCTTC
TRBV28	once	-	TRBJ2-7	CASAPGLRREQYF	TGTGCCAGCGCCCCGGGACTTCGTCGCGAGCAGTACTTC
TRBV2	-	TRBD1	TRBJ2-3	CASTAGGGTDTQYF	TGTGCCAGCACAGCAGGGGGCGGCACAGATACGCAGTATTTT
TRBV5-1	-	-	TRBJ2-2	CASSFGGLLQGRTGELFF	TGCGCCAGCAGCTTTGGGGGACTATTGCAGGGGAGGACCGGGGAGCTGTTTTTT
TRBV5-1	-	TRBD1	TRBJ2-6	CASSRVGQGGAGANVLTF	TGCGCCAGCAGCCGTGTAGGACAGGGGGGGGCTGGGGCCAACGTCCTGACTTTC
TRBV6-5	-	-	TRBJ2-3	CASSYSVLLSHTQYF	TGTGCCAGCAGTTACTCCGTGCTGCTGAGTCATACGCAGTATTTT
TRBV5-1	-	TRBD1	TRBJ1-2	CASSMDRANYGYTF	TGCGCCAGCAGCATGGACAGGGCTAACTATGGCTACACCTTC
TRBV5-1	-	TRBD2	TRBJ2-3	CASTPGGGTSVDTQYF	TGCGCCAGCACCCCAGGAGGTGGGACTAGCGTGGATACGCAGTATTTT
TRBV7-2	-	-	TRBJ2-4	CASSLQGKNIQYF	TGTGCCAGCAGCTTACAGGGGAAAAACATTCAGTACTTC
TRBV4-3	-	TRBD1	TRBJ1-5	CASSQETGSRFQPQHF	TGCGCCAGCAGCCAAGAGACAGGGTCGAGGTTTCAGCCCCAGCATTTT
TRBV6-1	few	-	TRBJ1-1	CASRESGKNTEAFF	TGTGCCAGCAGAGAATCGGGGAAGAACACTGAAGCTTTCTTT
TRBV9	-	-	TRBJ2-1	CASSRDWNNEQFF	TGTGCCAGCAGCAGGGACTGGAACAATGAGCAGTTCTTC
TRBV4-2	-	TRBD2	TRBJ2-1	CASSQDMLAGVAQFF	TGTGCCAGCAGCCAAGATATGCTAGCGGGAGTGGCGCAGTTCTTC
TRBV28	once	TRBD1	TRBJ1-1	CASSATGGGYTEAFF	TGTGCCAGCAGTGCTACAGGGGGTGGTTACACTGAAGCTTTCTTT
TRBV27	-	-	TRBJ2-3	CASRKGDRSTDTQYF	TGTGCCAGCAGAAAAGGAGATCGAAGCACAGATACGCAGTATTTT
TRBV28	-	-	TRBJ1-5	CASSNRGFQTPNQPQHF	TGTGCCAGCAGTAATCGGGGGTTCCAAACCCCCAATCAGCCCCAGCATTTT
TRBV7-2	large	TRBD1	TRBJ1-1	CASSLARQGEAFF	TGTGCCAGCAGCTTAGCGCGACAGGGTGAAGCTTTCTTT
TRBV6-1	once	-	TRBJ1-4	CASTKTVVNEKLFF	TGTGCCAGCACCAAGACAGTAGTTAATGAAAAACTGTTTTTT
TRBV11-2	-	-	TRBJ2-7	CASSLYSALSEQYF	TGTGCCAGCAGCTTATATAGCGCCCTTTCCGAGCAGTACTTC
TRBV5-1	-	TRBD2	TRBJ2-3	CASSPGGGPDTQYF	TGCGCCAGCAGCCCGGGAGGAGGCCCAGATACGCAGTATTTT
TRBV4-2	once	-	TRBJ2-7	CASSQEGTGLNYEQYF	TGTGCCAGCAGCCAAGAAGGAACAGGGTTGAACTACGAGCAGTACTTC
TRBV4-1	-	-	TRBJ2-3	CASSPSGRTLKNTQYF	TGCGCCAGCAGCCCATCGGGCAGGACTCTGAAGAATACGCAGTATTTT
TRBV11-3	-	TRBD1	TRBJ1-2	CASSVPRDRGSYYGYTF	TGTGCCAGCAGCGTCCCTCGGGACAGGGGATCCTACTATGGCTACACCTTC
TRBV10-3	-	-	TRBJ2-7	CASSYSRIPYEQYF	TGTGCCAGCAGTTACTCCAGGATTCCCTACGAGCAGTACTTC